The clone carrying this TCR beta chain appeared many times. These data come from a study of T cells after yellow fever vaccination. About the research overall: Researchers used SMART-Seq v4 Ultra Low Input to prepare fractions that had low cell numbers.

A universal primer site and UMIs were added as TCR cDNA was made by 5'RACE template switching. Each CDR3 protein gets one entry after TCRdb re-called the 5' RACE reads with MiXCR. Here the sample spans 250,000 or so distinct CDR3 sequences, roughly 3.7% being singletons. V was pared by 5 bases and J by 8 bases, with 19 bases between. This CDR3 region has 15 residues. CDR1 SGHRS and CDR2 YFSETQ come from the germline V gene. This clonotype was sampled from a man between 18 and 29 years old who received the YFV17D yellow fever vaccine. Sequences were derived from PBMCs, sampled 15 days after the yellow fever booster vaccination. This sequence joins TRBV5-1 and TRBJ1-4, with D uncertain. The CDR3 protein is CASSFGSGLAEKLFF. CDR3 sequence (DNA): TGCGCCAGCAGTTTTGGGAGCGGATTGGCGGAAAAACTGTTTTTT.